The following is a T cell receptor (beta chain) sequence with its context. This sample stems from a study of cytomegalovirus exposure and HLA in healthy donors. This CDR3 has 12 amino acids. V was pared by 3 bases and J by 8 bases, with 5 bases of the junction left unmatched. Germline V gene sequence: CDR1 GTSNPN, CDR2 SVGIG (reference sequence). Use of 60 Vbeta and 13 Jbeta primers characterized the PCR. Profiled with immunoSEQ multiplex PCR; TCRdb holds only in-frame clones, not every one. The sample has approximately 160,000 clones, 82% seen once. The rearrangement links TRBV30 to TRBJ1-2; 8 bases agree with TRBD1. The source of this sequence is a girl aged 2-15 years in good health and CMV-seropositive. The sample taken for sequencing was PBMCs. CDR3 coding DNA: TGTGCCTGGAGCATACAGGGGGGAGGCTACACCTTC. It translates to CAWSIQGGGYTF. The full variable domain, in which reference TRBV30 and TRBJ1-2 provide the parts outside the CDR3, is SQTIHQWPATLVQPVGSPLSLECTVEGTSNPNLYWYRQAAGRGLQLLFYSVGIGQISSEVPQNLSASRPQDRQFILSSKKLLLSDSGFYLCAWSIQGGGYTFGSGTRLTVV.